The rows below give T cell receptor beta chains drawn from one sample of a study of identical twins. One entry per CDR3 protein, called by TCRdb with MiXCR from the 5' RACE reads. The sample contains a few hundred thousand distinct CDR3 sequences, over 5.5% of which appear only once. This sample was shared with a second study, whose subject was T cells expressing NK-cell markers.

The sequencing sample was made of CD8+ T cells sorted from blood. Receptors were obtained from a woman younger than 30 in good health. Each CDR3 is given with its conserved first and last residue. A D gene is named only where the DNA matches it firmly. Some rows mark clone size as missing; the rest say once, few, many or name a class of expanded clone.

abundance,d_gene,j_gene,v_gene,CDR3nt,CDR3aa
many,-,TRBJ2-1,TRBV5-1,TGCGCCAGCAGCTTAGGGGAGAGCTCCTACAATGAGCAGTTCTTC,CASSLGESSYNEQFF
many,-,TRBJ2-5,TRBV9,TGTGCCAGCAGCGTAGGGCAGGGGTTCCAAGAGACCCAGTACTTC,CASSVGQGFQETQYF
few,-,TRBJ2-7,TRBV9,TGTGCCAGCAGCCCGATTGTTGGAGGCGAGCAGTACTTC,CASSPIVGGEQYF
-,TRBD1,TRBJ2-3,TRBV5-5,TGTGCCAGCAGCTTCGGGACAGGGGGGCAAGATACGCAGTATTTT,CASSFGTGGQDTQYF
-,-,TRBJ1-1,TRBV7-9,TGTGCCAGCAGGGCAGGGGTTGAAGCTTTCTTT,CASRAGVEAFF
-,-,TRBJ1-2,TRBV19,TGTGCCCTACGGGATAACTATGGCTACACCTTC,CALRDNYGYTF
many,-,TRBJ1-5,TRBV24-1,TGTGCCACCAGTGCCTCCAGCAATCAGCCCCAGCATTTT,CATSASSNQPQHF
many,-,TRBJ1-1,TRBV24-1,TGTGCCACCAGTGATCGGCGAGAAGCTTTCTTT,CATSDRREAFF
-,TRBD2,TRBJ2-3,TRBV5-5,TGTGCCAGCAGCTTGGCGGGAGGTGGGGGTTTGGATACGCAGTATTTT,CASSLAGGGGLDTQYF
-,-,TRBJ2-7,TRBV12-5,TGTGCTAGTGGTTTAAGTGTGGCCTACGAGCAGTACTTC,CASGLSVAYEQYF
many,TRBD2,TRBJ2-1,TRBV5-1,TGCGCCAGCAGCTCGAAGCGGGGGGTCGATGAGCAGTTCTTC,CASSSKRGVDEQFF
many,-,TRBJ1-1,TRBV4-2,TGTGCCAGCAGGGCTAACACTGAAGCTTTCTTT,CASRANTEAFF
few,TRBD1,TRBJ1-1,TRBV7-6,TGTGCCAGCAGCTTAAGTGTCCCGGGACAGGGGAGGTCTGAAGCTTTCTTT,CASSLSVPGQGRSEAFF
many,-,TRBJ2-1,TRBV5-5,TGTGCCAGCAGCGAGGAATGGGGCTACAATGAGCAGTTCTTC,CASSEEWGYNEQFF
-,-,TRBJ2-5,TRBV3-1,TGTGCCAGCAGCCAAGCCGGGACGGAGGAAGAAGAGACCCAGTACTTC,CASSQAGTEEEETQYF
many,-,TRBJ2-7,TRBV20-1,TGCAGTGCTTCGGGCCTCTACGAGCAGTACTTC,CSASGLYEQYF
many,TRBD1,TRBJ1-4,TRBV12-3/TRBV12-4,TGTGCCAGCAGTACAGGGGGGGAAAATGAAAAACTGTTTTTT,CASSTGGENEKLFF
-,-,TRBJ1-6,TRBV5-4,TGTGCCAGCAGCGACGACGGGGAATCACCCCTCCACTTT,CASSDDGESPLHF
-,TRBD2,TRBJ2-2,TRBV9,TGTGCCAGCAACGCCGGGACTAGCCCCGGGGAGCTGTTTTTT,CASNAGTSPGELFF
-,-,TRBJ2-6,TRBV30,TGTGCCTGGAGTGGGTCCAACGTCCTGACTTTC,CAWSGSNVLTF
-,-,TRBJ1-1,TRBV5-6,TGTGCCAGCAGCTTGTTGATCTCTGAAGCTTTCTTT,CASSLLISEAFF
many,TRBD1,TRBJ2-1,TRBV25-1,TGTGCCAGCAGTTGGACAGGGGTTGAGCAGTTCTTC,CASSWTGVEQFF
-,TRBD1,TRBJ2-7,TRBV27,TGTGCCAGCAGTCCTCTCTCCGGGACAGGGACCCACGAGCAGTACTTC,CASSPLSGTGTHEQYF
-,-,TRBJ2-1,TRBV9,TGTGCCAGCAGCGTAGCGGAGGCTCTTGAGCAGTTCTTC,CASSVAEALEQFF
many,-,TRBJ1-2,TRBV5-1,TGCGCCAGCAGCCCACGCCCCACACCGCCGAACTATGGCTACACCTTC,CASSPRPTPPNYGYTF
many,-,TRBJ2-1,TRBV4-1,TGCGCCAGCAGCCAAGAACTTGGGGGGAGAAGTGAGCAGTTCTTC,CASSQELGGRSEQFF
-,-,TRBJ2-1,TRBV6-1,TGTGCCAGCAGTGAAGTGGAATGGCGGGACAATGAGCAGTTCTTC,CASSEVEWRDNEQFF
-,-,TRBJ1-6,TRBV12-3/TRBV12-4,TGTGCCAGCACCGACGGCCAGGAACCCCTCCACTTT,CASTDGQEPLHF
-,-,TRBJ2-7,TRBV7-9,TGTGCCAGCAGCGGAACGTGGGGACACTCCTACGAGCAGTACTTC,CASSGTWGHSYEQYF
-,-,TRBJ2-6,TRBV7-8,TGTGCCAGCAGCTTGTACTACAAGTACTTCTCTGGGGCCAACGTCCTGACTTTC,CASSLYYKYFSGANVLTF
-,-,TRBJ1-2,TRBV12-3/TRBV12-4,TGTGCCAGCAGTTTTGGTCTCTACAGCGACTATGGCTACACCTTC,CASSFGLYSDYGYTF
-,TRBD1,TRBJ2-5,TRBV7-9,TGTGCCAGCAGCCACGGACAGGGTGGAGAGACCCAGTACTTC,CASSHGQGGETQYF
few,-,TRBJ2-1,TRBV5-1,TGCGCCAGCACTGGGCCGATCGAGCAGTTCTTC,CASTGPIEQFF
few,-,TRBJ1-1,TRBV19,TGTGCCAGTAGTATCGGGGGGCCCGCTTTCTTT,CASSIGGPAFF
few,-,TRBJ2-3,TRBV11-2,TGTGCCAGCAGCGCGGACTACCGTCCCGATACGCAGTATTTT,CASSADYRPDTQYF
-,-,TRBJ2-4,TRBV3-1,TGTGCCAGCTGCCAAGGGCTCCGAGGGGGCAAAAACATTCAGTACTTC,CASCQGLRGGKNIQYF
few,-,TRBJ2-3,TRBV14,TGTGCCAGCAGCCCGAACAGGGCTGATACGCAGTATTTT,CASSPNRADTQYF
-,-,TRBJ2-1,TRBV7-4,TGTGCCAGCAGCTTTGAGGAGCAGTTCTTC,CASSFEEQFF
many,-,TRBJ2-7,TRBV9,TGTGCCAGCAGCATGGGAACCGGGACTGCGGACTACGAGCAGTACTTC,CASSMGTGTADYEQYF
few,-,TRBJ2-7,TRBV2,TGTGCCAGCAGTGAAGGTGGCTGGGGGGAGCAGTACTTC,CASSEGGWGEQYF